This T cell receptor (beta chain) was sequenced for a study of T cells in Graves' hyperthyroidism and ophthalmopathy. Amplified TCR beta CDR3 regions came from RNA transcripts. When the TCR CDR3 underwent first-round RT-PCR, the HTBI primer set was used. TCRdb fed the multiplex PCR reads into MiXCR, producing one record per CDR3 protein. The sample records hundreds of thousands of distinct CDR3 sequences, around 25% being singletons. Thyroid ultrasound and orbital computed tomography, with clinical symptoms and serum thyroxine and TRAb, informed diagnoses. The CDR3 spans 13 residues. Per germline, CDR1 SEHNR and CDR2 FQNEAQ (reference sequence). With 11 bases removed from V and 5 bases from J, the gap between germline ends came to 17 bases.

V is TRBV7-9 and J is TRBJ2-3; a weak D match, TRBD2 (5 bases). This TCR was recovered from a man aged 50 to 60 with Graves' hyperthyroidism. The sequencing sample was made of blood. The CDR3 DNA follows: TGTGCCGGCATTTCTAGCCCGGGAGATACGCAGTATTTT. It yields the protein CAGISSPGDTQYF. Full variable domain (outside the CDR3, taken from reference TRBV7-9 and TRBJ2-3): DTGVSQNPRHKITKRGQNVTFRCDPISEHNRLYWYRQTLGQGPEFLTYFQNEAQLEKSRLLSDRFSAERPKGSFSTLEIQRTEQGDSAMYLCAGISSPGDTQYFGPGTRLTVL.